This T cell receptor (beta chain) originates from a study of tumor and adjacent non-tumor tissue in lung cancer. Study conclusions and caveats: Normal lung showed higher cumulative top 100 clone frequency than tumor.

This sample's RNA came from whole unsorted tissue. More than 3 cm separated this lung sample from the edge of the tumor. Newly diagnosed lung cancer patients had thoracic surgery in China, August–late 2014, without prior chemotherapy. A modified ARM-PCR protocol with three rounds of nested PCR amplified TCRbeta. TCRdb called the multiplex PCR reads again in MiXCR, with one record for every CDR3 protein. The sample lists around 82,000 distinct CDR3 sequences; 80% to 90% were seen once. The V end was cut by 4 bases, the J end by 4 bases, with 22 bases between. The CDR3 has 17 amino acids. Germline CDR1 reads MGHRA; CDR2 reads YSYEKL. This clonotype was observed many times. The target antigen is unknown.

Source material: distant non-tumor lung tissue. The rearrangement links TRBV4-1 to TRBJ1-2; possible D gene TRBD1, 6 bases. This TCR came from a man aged 55 to 69 with non-small cell lung cancer. The CDR3 protein is CASSPPLGLGGAYGYTF. CDR3 bases: TGCGCCAGCAGCCCCCCCCTGGGTTTAGGGGGGGCCTATGGCTACACCTTC.